This entry features one T cell receptor beta chain sequence. This sample was taken from a study of T-cell reconstitution after alpha-beta-depleted transplantation in children. CDR1 is MNHNS, CDR2 SASEGT, per germline. The CDR3 is made up of 14 amino acids. V was shortened by 5 bases and J by 4 bases, with 11 bases between the two germline ends. During its preparation, the TCRbeta library received unique molecular identifiers. TCRdb redid the calling of the PCR reads with MiXCR, one entry per CDR3 protein. Of 500,000 to 600,000 distinct CDR3 sequences in the sample, approximately 20% were seen once. The TCR originated in a human donor who donated a stem cell graft to a child with acute lymphoblastic leukemia. Here the sequenced sample was PBMCs from the stem cell graft donor, taken from the stem cell graft. V and J are TRBV6-1 and TRBJ2-2; D is perhaps TRBD2 (6 bases). The CDR3 coding sequence is TGTGCCAGCAGTCGCGGGACTCTCACCGGGGAGCTGTTTTTT. Amino acids: CASSRGTLTGELFF.